This note documents a single T cell receptor (beta chain) sequence. The donors, healthy Caucasians from Russia, were aged about 6 to 90. The sample belongs to a study of blood T cells in healthy people across ages. This CDR3 is 15 amino acids long. V lost 6 bases and J lost 7; bases outside the gene matches: 13. Germline values: CDR1 MNHEY, CDR2 SVGEGT. Sample-barcoded 5' priming and a J-beta primer mix drove a second PCR of roughly 6 to 12 cycles. Each cDNA molecule was tagged by a template-switch adaptor with 12 random nucleotides. TCRdb re-called the 5' RACE reads with MiXCR, one entry per CDR3 protein. The sample yields approximately 2,000,000 distinct CDR3 sequences, 30% to 40% seen once.

The sequencing sample was made of blood. This chain joins TRBV6-2 or TRBV6-3 and TRBJ2-5, with TRBD1 matching 8 bases. The sequence was collected from a human donor in good health. The CDR3 region is CASRSDRADYWTQYF. CDR3 DNA: TGTGCCAGCAGGTCGGACAGGGCTGACTACTGGACCCAGTACTTC.